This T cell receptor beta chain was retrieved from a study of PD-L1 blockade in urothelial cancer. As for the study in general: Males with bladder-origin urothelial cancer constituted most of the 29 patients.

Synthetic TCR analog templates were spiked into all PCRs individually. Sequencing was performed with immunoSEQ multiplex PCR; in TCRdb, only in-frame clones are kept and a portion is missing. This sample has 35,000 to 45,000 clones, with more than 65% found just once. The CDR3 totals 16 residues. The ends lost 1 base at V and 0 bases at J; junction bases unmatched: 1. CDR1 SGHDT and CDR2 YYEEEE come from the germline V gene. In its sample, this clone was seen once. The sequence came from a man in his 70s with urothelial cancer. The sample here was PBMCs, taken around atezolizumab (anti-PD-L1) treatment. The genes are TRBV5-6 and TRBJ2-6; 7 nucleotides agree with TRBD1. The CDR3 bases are TGTGCCAGCAGCTTGCCAGGGGGCTCTGGGGCCAACGTCCTGACTTTC. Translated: CASSLPGGSGANVLTF.